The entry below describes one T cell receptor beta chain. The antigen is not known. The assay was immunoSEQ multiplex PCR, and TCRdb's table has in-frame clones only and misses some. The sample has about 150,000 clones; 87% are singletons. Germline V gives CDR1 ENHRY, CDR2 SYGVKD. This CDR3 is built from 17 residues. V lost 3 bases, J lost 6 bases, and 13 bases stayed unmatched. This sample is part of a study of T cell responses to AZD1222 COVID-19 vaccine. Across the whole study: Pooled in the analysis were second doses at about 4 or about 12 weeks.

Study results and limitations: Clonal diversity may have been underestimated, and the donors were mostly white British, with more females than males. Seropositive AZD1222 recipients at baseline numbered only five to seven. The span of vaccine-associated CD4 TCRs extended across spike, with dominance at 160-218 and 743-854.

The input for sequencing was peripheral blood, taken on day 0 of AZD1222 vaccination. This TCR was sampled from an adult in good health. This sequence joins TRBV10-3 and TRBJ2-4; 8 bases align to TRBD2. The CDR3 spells CAISEGGLGRVGNIQYF. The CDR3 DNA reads TGTGCCATCAGTGAAGGGGGACTAGGGAGAGTCGGAAACATTCAGTACTTC.